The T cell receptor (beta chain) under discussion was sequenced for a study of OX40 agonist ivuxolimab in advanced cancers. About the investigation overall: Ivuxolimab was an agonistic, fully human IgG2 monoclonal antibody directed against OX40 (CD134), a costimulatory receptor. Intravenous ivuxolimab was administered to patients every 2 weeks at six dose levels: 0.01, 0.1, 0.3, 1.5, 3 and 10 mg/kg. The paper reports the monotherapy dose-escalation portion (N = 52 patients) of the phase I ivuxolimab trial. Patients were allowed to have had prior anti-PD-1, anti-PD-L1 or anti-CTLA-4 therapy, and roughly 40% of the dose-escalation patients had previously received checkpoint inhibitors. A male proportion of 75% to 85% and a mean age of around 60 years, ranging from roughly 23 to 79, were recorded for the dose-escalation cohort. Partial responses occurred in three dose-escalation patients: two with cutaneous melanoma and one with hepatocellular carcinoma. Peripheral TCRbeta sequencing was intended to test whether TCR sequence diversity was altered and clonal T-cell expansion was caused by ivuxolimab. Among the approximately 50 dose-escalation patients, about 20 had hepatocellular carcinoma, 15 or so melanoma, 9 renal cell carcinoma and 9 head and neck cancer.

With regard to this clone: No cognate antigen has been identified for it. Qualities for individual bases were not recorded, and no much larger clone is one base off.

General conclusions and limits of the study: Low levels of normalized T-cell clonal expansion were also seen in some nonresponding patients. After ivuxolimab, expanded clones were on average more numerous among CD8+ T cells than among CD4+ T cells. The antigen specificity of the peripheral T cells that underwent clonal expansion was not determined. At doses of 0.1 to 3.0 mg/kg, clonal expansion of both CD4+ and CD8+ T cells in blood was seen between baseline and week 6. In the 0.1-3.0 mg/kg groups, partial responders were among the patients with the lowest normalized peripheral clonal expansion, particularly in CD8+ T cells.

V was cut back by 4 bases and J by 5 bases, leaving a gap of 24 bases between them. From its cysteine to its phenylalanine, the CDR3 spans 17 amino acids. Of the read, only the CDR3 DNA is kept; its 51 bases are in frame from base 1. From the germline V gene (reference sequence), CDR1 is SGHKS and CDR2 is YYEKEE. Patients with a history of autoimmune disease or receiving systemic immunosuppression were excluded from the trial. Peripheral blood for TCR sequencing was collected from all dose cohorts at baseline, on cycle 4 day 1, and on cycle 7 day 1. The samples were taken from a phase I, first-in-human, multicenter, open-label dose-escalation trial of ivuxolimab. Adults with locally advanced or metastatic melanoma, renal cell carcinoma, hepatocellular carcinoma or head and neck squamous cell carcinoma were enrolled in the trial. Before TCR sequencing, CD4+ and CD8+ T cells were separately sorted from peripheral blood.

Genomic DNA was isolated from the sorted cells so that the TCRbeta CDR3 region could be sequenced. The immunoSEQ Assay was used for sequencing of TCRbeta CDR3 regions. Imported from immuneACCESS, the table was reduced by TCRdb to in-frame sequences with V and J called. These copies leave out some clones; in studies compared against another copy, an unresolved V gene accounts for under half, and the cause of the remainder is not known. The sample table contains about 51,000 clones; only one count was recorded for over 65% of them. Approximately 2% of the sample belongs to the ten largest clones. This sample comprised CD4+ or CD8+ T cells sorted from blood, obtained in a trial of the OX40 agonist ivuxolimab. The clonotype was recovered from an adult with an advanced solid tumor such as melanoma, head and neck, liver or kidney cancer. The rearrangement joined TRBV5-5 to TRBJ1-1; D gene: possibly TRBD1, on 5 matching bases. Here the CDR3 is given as CASSPEPRRQMWTEAFF. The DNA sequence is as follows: TGTGCCAGCAGCCCCGAGCCCAGACGACAGATGTGGACTGAAGCTTTCTTT.